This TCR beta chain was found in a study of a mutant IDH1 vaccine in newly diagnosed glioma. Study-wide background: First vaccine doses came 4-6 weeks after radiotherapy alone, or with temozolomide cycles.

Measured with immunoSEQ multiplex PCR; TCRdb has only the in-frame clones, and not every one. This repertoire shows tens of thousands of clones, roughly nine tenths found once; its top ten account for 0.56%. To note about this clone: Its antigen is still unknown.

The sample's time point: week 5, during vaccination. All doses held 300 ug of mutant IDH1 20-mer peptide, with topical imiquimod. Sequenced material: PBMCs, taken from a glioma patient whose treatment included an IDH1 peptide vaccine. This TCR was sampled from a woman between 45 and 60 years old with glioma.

CDR3 in amino acids: CASSPPKPGELFF. Written as DNA, the CDR3 is TGTGCCAGCAGCCCCCCTAAACCCGGGGAGCTGTTTTTT. V usage is TRBV9 and J usage is TRBJ2-2; no clear D gene. V was pared by 4 bases and J by 6 bases, with 10 bases between. The V gene's germline CDR1 is SGDLS and CDR2 YYNGEE. CDR3 size: 13 residues. The full variable domain, its missing parts supplied by reference TRBV9 and TRBJ2-2, is DSGVTQTPKHLITATGQRVTLRCSPRSGDLSVYWYQQSLDQGLQFLIQYYNGEERAKGNILERFSAQQFPDLHSELNLSSLELGDSALYFCASSPPKPGELFFGEGSRLTVL.